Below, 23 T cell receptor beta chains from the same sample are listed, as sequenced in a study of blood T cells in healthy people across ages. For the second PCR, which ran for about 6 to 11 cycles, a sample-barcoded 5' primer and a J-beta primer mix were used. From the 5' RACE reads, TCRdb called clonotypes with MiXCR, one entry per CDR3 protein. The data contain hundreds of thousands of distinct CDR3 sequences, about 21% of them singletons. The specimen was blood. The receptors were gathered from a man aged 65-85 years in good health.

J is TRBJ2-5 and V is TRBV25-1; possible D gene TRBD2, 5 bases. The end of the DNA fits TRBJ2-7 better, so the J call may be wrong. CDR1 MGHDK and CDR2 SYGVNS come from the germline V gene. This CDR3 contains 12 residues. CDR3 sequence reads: CASSTPSGEQYF. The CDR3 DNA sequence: TGTGCCAGCAGTACACCGAGCGGCGAGCAGTACTTC.

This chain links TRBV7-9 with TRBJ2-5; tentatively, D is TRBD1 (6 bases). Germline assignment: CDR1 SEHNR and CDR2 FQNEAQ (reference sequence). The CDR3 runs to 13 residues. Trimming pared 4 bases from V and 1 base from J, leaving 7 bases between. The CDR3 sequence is CASSWDTQETQYF. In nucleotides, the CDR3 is TGTGCCAGCAGCTGGGACACCCAAGAGACCCAGTACTTC.

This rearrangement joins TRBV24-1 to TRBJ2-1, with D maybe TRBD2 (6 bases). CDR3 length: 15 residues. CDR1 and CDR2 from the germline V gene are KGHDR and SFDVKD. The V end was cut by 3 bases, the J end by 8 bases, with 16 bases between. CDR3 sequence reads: CATSDASGRLYEQFF. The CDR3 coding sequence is TGTGCCACCAGTGATGCAAGCGGGCGCCTTTATGAGCAGTTCTTC.

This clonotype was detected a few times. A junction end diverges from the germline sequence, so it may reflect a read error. CDR3 sequence reads: CSVEVATVRSF. The CDR3 region has the DNA TGCAGCGTTGAAGTTGCAACGGTTAGGTCCTTC. The gene calls are TRBV29-1 and TRBJ2-7; D is ambiguous. In germline, CDR1 is SQVTM, CDR2 ANQGSEA. The CDR3 consists of 11 residues.

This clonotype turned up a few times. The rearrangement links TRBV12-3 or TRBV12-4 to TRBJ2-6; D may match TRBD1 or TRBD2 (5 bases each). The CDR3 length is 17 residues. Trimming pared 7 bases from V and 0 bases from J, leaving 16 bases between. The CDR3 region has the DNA TGTGCCAGCACCGCCCGGACACGGGGCTCTGGGGCCAACGTCCTGACTTTC. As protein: CASTARTRGSGANVLTF.

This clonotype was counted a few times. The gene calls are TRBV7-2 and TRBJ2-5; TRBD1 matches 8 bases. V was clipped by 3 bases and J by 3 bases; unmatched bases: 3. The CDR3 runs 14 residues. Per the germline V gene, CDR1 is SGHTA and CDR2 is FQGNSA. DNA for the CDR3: TGTGCCAGCAGCTTTAACAGGGGGGAAGAGACCCAGTACTTC. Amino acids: CASSFNRGEETQYF.

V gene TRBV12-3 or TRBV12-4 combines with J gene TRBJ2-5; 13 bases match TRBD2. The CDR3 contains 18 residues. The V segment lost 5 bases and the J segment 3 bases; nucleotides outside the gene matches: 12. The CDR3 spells CASSPRTSGGLHEETQYF. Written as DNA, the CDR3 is TGTGCCAGCAGTCCCCGGACTAGCGGGGGCCTTCACGAAGAGACCCAGTACTTC.

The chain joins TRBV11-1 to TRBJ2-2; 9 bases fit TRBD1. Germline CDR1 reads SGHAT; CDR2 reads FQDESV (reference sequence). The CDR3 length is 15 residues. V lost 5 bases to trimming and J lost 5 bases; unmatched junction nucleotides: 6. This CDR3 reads CASSPRDRDTGELFF. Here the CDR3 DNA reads TGTGCCAGCAGCCCCAGGGACAGGGATACCGGGGAGCTGTTTTTT. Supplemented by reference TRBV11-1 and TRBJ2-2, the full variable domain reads EAEVAQSPRYKITEKSQAVAFWCDPISGHATLYWYRQILGQGPELLVQFQDESVVDDSQLPKDRFSAERLKGVDSTLKIQPAELGDSAMYLCASSPRDRDTGELFFGEGSRLTVL.

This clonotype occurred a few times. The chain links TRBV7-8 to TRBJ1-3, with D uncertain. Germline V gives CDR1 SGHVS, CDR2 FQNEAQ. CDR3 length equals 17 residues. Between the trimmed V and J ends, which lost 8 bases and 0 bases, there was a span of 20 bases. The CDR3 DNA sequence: TGTGCCAGCGGGATCAATGGCGGCACCGTCTCTGGAAACACCATATATTTT. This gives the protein CASGINGGTVSGNTIYF.

The DNA for the CDR3 is TGTGCCATCAGTGGGGAAGACAGGGGATCCCACGAGCAGTACTTC. It yields the protein CAISGEDRGSHEQYF. The genes are TRBV10-3 and TRBJ2-7; 8 nucleotides line up with TRBD1. CDR3 size: 15 residues. With V trimmed by 4 bases and J by 5 bases, 10 bases remained unmatched. Germline loops: CDR1 ENHRY, CDR2 SYGVKD.

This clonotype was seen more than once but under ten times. The CDR3 nucleotides are TGCAGCGTCCCCGGACAGGGGGCTACACTGGGCGAGCAGTACTTC. Protein product: CSVPGQGATLGEQYF. The V call is TRBV29-1, the J call TRBJ2-7; 11 bases are a match to TRBD1. From germline, CDR1 is SQVTM and CDR2 ANQGSEA. The J segment lost 6 bases and the V segment lost 6 bases, leaving 13 bases of the junction unmatched. The CDR3 spans 15 residues.

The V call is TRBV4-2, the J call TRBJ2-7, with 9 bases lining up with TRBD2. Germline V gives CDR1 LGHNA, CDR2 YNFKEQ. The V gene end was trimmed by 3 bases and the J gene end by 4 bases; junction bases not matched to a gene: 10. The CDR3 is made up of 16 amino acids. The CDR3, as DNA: TGTGCCAGCAGCCACCCTTTTGGTAGCGGGAGTTACGAGCAGTACTTC. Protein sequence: CASSHPFGSGSYEQYF.

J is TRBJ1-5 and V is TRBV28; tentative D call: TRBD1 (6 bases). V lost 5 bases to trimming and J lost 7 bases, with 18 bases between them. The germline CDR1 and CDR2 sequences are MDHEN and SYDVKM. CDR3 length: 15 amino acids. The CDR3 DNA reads TGTGCCAGCAGTCCCCCTGGGGGGGCCGGCCAGCCCCAGCATTTT. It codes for CASSPPGGAGQPQHF.

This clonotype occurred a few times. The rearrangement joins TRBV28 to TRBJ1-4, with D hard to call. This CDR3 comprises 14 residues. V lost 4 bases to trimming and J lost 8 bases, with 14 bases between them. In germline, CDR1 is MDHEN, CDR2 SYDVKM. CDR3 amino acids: CASSSPLEGEKLFF. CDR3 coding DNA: TGTGCCAGCAGTTCTCCGCTCGAAGGGGAAAAACTGTTTTTT.

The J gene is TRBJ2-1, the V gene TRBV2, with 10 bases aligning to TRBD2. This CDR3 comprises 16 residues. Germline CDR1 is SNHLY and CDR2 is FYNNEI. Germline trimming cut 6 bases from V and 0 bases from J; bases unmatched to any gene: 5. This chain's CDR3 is CASRGLAGDSYNEQFF. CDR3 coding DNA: TGTGCCAGCAGGGGGCTAGCGGGAGACTCCTACAATGAGCAGTTCTTC.

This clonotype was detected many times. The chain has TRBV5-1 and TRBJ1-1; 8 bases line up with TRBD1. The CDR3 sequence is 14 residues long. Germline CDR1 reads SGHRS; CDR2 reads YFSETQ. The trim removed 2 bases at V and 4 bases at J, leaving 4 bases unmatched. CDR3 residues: CASSFRGLGTEAFF. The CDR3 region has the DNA TGCGCCAGCAGCTTCAGGGGGCTCGGCACTGAAGCTTTCTTT.

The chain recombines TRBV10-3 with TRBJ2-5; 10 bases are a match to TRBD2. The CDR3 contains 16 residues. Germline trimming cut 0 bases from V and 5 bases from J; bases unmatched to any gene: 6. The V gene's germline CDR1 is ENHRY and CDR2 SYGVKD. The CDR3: CAISESLAGARETQYF. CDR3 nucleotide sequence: TGTGCCATCAGTGAGTCCCTAGCGGGAGCGAGGGAGACCCAGTACTTC.

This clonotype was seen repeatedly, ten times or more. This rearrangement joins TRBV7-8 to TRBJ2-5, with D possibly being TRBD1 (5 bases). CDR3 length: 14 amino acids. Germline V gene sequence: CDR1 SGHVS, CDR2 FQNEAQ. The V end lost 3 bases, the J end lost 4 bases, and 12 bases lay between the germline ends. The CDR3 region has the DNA TGTGCCAGCAGCTTTGGTGCTAGGGGAGAGACCCAGTACTTC. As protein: CASSFGARGETQYF.

CDR3 in amino acids: CASIQEAVSNQPQHF. The CDR3 bases are TGTGCCAGCATCCAGGAGGCAGTTAGCAATCAGCCCCAGCATTTT. The chain carries TRBV12-3 or TRBV12-4 and TRBJ1-5; D ambiguous. The CDR3 covers 15 residues. V was cut by 7 bases and J by 0 bases, with 13 bases left in between.

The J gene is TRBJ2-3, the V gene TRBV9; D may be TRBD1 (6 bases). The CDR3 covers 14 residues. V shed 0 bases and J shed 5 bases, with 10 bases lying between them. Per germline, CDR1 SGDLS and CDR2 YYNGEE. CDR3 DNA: TGTGCCAGCAGCGTAGAGGGGGTTGGAGATACGCAGTATTTT. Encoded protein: CASSVEGVGDTQYF. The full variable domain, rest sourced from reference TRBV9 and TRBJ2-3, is DSGVTQTPKHLITATGQRVTLRCSPRSGDLSVYWYQQSLDQGLQFLIQYYNGEERAKGNILERFSAQQFPDLHSELNLSSLELGDSALYFCASSVEGVGDTQYFGPGTRLTVL.

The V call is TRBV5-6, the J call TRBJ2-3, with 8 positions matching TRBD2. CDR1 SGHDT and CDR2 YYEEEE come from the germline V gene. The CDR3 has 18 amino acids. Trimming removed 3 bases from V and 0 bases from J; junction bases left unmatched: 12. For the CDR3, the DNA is TGTGCCAGCAGCTCACCGGGACTAGATTCGGGGAGCACAGATACGCAGTATTTT. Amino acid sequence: CASSSPGLDSGSTDTQYF.

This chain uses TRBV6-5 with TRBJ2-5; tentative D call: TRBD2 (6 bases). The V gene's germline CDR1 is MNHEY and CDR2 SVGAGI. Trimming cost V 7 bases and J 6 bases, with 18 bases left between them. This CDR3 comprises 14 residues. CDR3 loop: CASTRLGPLQTQYF. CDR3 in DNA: TGTGCCAGCACCCGACTAGGACCTTTACAGACCCAGTACTTC.

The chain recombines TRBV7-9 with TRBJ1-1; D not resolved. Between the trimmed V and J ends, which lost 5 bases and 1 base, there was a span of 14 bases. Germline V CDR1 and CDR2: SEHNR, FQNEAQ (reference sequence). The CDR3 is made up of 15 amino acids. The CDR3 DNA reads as TGTGCCAGCAGCCCCCGCGCAGGATCGAACACTGAAGCTTTCTTT. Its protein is CASSPRAGSNTEAFF. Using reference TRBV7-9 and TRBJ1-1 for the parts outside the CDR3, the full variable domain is DTGVSQNPRHKITKRGQNVTFRCDPISEHNRLYWYRQTLGQGPEFLTYFQNEAQLEKSRLLSDRFSAERPKGSFSTLEIQRTEQGDSAMYLCASSPRAGSNTEAFFGQGTRLTVV.